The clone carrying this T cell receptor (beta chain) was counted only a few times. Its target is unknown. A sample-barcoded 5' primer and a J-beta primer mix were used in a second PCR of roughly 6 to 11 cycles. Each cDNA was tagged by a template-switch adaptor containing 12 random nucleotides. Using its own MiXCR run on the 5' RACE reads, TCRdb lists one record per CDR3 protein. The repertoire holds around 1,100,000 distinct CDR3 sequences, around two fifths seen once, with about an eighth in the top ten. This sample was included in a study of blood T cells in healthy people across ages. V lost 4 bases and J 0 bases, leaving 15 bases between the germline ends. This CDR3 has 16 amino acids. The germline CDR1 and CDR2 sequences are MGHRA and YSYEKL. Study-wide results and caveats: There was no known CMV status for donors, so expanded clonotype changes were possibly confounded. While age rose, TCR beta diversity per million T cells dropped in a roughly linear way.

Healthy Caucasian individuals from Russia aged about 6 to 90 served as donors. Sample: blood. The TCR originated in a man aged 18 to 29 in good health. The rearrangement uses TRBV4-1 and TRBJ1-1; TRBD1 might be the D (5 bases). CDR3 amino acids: CASSPYNTDMNTEAFF. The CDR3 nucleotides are TGCGCCAGCAGCCCATACAACACGGACATGAACACTGAAGCTTTCTTT.